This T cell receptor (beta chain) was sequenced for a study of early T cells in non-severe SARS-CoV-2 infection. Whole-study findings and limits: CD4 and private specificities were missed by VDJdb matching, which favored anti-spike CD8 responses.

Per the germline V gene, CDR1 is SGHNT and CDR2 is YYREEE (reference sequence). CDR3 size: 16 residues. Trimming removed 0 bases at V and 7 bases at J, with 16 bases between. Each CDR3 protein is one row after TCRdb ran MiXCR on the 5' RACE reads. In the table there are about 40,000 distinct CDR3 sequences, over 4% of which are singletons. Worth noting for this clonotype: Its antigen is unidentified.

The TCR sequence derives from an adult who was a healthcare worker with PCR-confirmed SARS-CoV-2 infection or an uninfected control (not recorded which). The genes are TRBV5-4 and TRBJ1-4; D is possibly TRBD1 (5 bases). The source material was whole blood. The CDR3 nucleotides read TGTGCCAGCAGCTTGGGAGGGGCGCGGAGAAGTGAAAAACTGTTTTTT. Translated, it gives CASSLGGARRSEKLFF.